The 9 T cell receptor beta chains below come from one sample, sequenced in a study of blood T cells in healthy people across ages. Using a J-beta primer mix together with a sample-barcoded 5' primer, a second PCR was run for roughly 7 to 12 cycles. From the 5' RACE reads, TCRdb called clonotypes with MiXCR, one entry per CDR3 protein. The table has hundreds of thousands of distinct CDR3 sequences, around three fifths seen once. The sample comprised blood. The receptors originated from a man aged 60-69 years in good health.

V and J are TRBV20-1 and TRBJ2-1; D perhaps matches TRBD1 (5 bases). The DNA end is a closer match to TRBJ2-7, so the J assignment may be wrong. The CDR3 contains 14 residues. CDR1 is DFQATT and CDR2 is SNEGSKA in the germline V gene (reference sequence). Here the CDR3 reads CSASVPNRFNEQYF. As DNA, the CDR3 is TGCAGTGCTAGTGTCCCGAACAGGTTCAATGAGCAGTACTTC.

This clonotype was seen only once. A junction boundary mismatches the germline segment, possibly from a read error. CDR3: CASSAFGRGWQETKYF. The CDR3 DNA sequence: TGTGCCAGCAGCGCCTTTGGGAGGGGATGGCAAGAGACCAAGTACTTC. The chain links TRBV9 to TRBJ2-5, with TRBD2 identical over 7 bases. The CDR3 length is 16 residues. Germline-derived CDR1 and CDR2 are SGDLS and YYNGEE.

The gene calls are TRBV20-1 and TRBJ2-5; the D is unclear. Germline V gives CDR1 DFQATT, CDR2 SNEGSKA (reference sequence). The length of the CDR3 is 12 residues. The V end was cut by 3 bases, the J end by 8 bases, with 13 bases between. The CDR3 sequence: CSASGCPATQYF. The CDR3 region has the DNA TGCAGTGCTAGCGGGTGCCCGGCCACCCAGTACTTC.

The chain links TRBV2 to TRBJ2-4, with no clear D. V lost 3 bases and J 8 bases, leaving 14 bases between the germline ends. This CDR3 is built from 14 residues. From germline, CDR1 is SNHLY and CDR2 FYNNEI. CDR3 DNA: TGTGCCAGCAGTGAGGACGGAGTTGAAGACATTCAGTACTTC. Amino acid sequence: CASSEDGVEDIQYF. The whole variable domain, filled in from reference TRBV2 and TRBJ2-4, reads EPEVTQTPSHQVTQMGQEVILRCVPISNHLYFYWYRQILGQKVEFLVSFYNNEISEKSEIFDDQFSVERPDGSNFTLKIRSTKLEDSAMYFCASSEDGVEDIQYFGAGTRLSVL.

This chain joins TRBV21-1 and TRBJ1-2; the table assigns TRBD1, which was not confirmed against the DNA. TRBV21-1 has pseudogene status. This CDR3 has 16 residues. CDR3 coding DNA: TGTGCCAGCAGCTCACACCGGGACAGAGCTAACTATAGCTACACCTTC. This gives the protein CASSSHRDRANYSYTF.

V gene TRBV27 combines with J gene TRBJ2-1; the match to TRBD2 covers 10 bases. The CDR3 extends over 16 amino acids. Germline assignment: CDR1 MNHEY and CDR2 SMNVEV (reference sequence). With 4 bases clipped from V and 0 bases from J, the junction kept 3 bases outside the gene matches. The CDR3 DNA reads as TGTGCCAGCAGTTCCGTAGCGGGGGGCTCCTACAATGAGCAGTTCTTC. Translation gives CASSSVAGGSYNEQFF.

CDR3 in DNA: TGTGCCAGCAGCCCTTCTAGCGGCCAAGAGACCCAGTACTTC. It is translated as CASSPSSGQETQYF. The chain joins TRBV7-2 to TRBJ2-5, with 7 nucleotides matching TRBD2. CDR3 length equals 14 residues. Losses at the gene ends were 5 bases for V and 1 base for J; bases not matched to a gene: 4. Germline V lookup: CDR1 SGHTA, CDR2 FQGNSA.

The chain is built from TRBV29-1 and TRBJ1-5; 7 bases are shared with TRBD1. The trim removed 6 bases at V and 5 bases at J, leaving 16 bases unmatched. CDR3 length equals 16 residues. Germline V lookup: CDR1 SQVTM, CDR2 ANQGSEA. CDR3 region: CSVQMQGGSLDQPQHF. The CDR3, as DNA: TGCAGCGTCCAAATGCAGGGGGGAAGCCTTGATCAGCCCCAGCATTTT.

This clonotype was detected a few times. Here the CDR3 reads CAISERAGGLTEAFF. CDR3 in DNA: TGTGCCATCAGTGAGCGGGCCGGGGGCTTAACTGAAGCTTTCTTT. The chain has TRBV10-3 and TRBJ1-1, with D perhaps TRBD1 (6 bases). This CDR3 comprises 15 residues. Per the germline V gene, CDR1 is ENHRY and CDR2 is SYGVKD. Trimming cost V 2 bases and J 5 bases, with 15 bases left between them.